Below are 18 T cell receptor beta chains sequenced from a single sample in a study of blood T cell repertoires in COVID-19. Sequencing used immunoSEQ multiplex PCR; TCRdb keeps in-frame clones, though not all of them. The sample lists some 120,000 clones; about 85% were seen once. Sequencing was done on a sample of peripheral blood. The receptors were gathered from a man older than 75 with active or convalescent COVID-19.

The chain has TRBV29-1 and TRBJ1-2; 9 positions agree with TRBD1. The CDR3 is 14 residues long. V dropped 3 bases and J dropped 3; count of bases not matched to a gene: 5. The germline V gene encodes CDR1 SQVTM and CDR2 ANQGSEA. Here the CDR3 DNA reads TGCAGCGTTGACGGAACAGGGGGCCACTATGGCTACACCTTC. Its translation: CSVDGTGGHYGYTF. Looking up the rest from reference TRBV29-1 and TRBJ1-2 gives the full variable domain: SAVISQKPSRDICQRGTSLTIQCQVDSQVTMMFWYRQQPGQSLTLIATANQGSEATYESGFVIDKFPISRPNLTFSTLTVSNMSPEDSSIYLCSVDGTGGHYGYTFGSGTRLTVV.

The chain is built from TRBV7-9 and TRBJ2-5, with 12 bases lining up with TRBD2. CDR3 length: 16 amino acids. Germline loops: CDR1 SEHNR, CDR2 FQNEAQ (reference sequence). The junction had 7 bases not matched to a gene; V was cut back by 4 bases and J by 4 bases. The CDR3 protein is CASSSSSGRGRETQYF. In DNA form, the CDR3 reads TGTGCCAGCAGCTCCTCTAGCGGGAGGGGGAGAGAGACCCAGTACTTC.

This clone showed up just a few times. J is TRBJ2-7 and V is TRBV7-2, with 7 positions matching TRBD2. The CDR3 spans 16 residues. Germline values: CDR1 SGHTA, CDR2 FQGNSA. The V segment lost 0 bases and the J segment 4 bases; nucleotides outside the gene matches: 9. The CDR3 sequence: CASSLAYGTIDYEQYF. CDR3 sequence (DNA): TGTGCCAGCAGCTTAGCCTACGGGACTATCGATTACGAGCAGTACTTC.

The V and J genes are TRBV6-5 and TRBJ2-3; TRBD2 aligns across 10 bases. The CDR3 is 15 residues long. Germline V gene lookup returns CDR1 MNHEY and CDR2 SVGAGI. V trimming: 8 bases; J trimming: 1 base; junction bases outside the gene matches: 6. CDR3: CASRLAGGGTDTQYF. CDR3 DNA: TGTGCCAGCCGATTAGCGGGAGGCGGCACAGATACGCAGTATTTT.

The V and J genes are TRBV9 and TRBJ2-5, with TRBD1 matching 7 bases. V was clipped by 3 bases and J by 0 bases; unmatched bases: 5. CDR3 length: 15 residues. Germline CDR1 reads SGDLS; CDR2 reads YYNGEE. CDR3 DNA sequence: TGTGCCAGCAGCGCCCACAGGGGTTACCAAGAGACCCAGTACTTC. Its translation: CASSAHRGYQETQYF.

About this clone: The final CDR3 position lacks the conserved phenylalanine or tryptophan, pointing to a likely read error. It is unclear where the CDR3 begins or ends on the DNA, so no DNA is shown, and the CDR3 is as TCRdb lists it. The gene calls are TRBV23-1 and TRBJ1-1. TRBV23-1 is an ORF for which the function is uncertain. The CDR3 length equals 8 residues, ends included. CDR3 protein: CASSQPLK.

Here the CDR3 DNA reads TGTGCCACCAGTGATCGAACTAGTTACACCGGGGAGCTGTTTTTT. This codes for CATSDRTSYTGELFF. This rearrangement joins TRBV24-1 to TRBJ2-2; D might be TRBD2 (5 bases). V lost 3 bases and J lost 3, with 10 bases in between. This CDR3 is 15 amino acids long. Germline V gene data show CDR1 as KGHDR and CDR2 as SFDVKD.

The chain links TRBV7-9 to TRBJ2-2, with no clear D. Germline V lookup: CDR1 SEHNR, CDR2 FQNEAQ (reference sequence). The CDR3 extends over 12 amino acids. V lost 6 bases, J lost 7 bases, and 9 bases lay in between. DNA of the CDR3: TGTGCCAGCAGGTTCGAGGTCGGGGAGCTGTTTTTT. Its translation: CASRFEVGELFF.

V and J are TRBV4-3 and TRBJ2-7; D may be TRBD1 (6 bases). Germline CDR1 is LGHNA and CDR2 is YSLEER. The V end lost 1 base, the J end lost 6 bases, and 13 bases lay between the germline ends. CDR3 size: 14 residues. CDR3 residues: CASSQVQGYSEQYF. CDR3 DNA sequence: TGCGCCAGCAGCCAAGTACAGGGTTATAGCGAGCAGTACTTC.

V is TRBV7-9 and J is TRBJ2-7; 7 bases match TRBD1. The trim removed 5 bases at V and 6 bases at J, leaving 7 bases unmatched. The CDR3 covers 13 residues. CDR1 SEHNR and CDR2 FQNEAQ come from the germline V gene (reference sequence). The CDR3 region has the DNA TGTGCCAGCAGCCAGATAGGGGGCGGCGAGCAGTACTTC. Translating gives CASSQIGGGEQYF.

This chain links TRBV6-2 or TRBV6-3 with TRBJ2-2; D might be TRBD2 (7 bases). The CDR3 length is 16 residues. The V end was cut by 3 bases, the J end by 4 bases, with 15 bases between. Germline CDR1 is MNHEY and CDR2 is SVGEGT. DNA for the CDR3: TGTGCCAGCAGTTATGTCGGGGGGCGAAGCACCGGGGAGCTGTTTTTT. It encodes CASSYVGGRSTGELFF.

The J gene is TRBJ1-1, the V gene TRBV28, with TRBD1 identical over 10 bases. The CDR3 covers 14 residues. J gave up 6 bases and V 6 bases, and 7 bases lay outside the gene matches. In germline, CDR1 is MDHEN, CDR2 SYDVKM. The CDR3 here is CASRRTGGAPEAFF. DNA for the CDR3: TGTGCCAGCAGGAGGACAGGGGGAGCGCCTGAAGCTTTCTTT.

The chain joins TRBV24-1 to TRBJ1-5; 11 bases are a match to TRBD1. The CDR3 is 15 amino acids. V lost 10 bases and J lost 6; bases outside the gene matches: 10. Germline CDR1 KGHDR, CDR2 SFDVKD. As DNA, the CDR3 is TGTGCCACGAGCCCCGGGACAGGGGGAGTTCAGCCCCAGCATTTT. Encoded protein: CATSPGTGGVQPQHF.

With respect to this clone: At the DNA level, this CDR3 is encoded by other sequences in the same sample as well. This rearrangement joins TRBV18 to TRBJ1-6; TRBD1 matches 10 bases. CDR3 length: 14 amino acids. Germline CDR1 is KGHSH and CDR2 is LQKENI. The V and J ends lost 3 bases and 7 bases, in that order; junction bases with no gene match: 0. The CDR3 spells CASSPGQGNSPLHF. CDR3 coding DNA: TGTGCCAGCTCACCGGGACAGGGGAATTCACCCCTCCACTTT.

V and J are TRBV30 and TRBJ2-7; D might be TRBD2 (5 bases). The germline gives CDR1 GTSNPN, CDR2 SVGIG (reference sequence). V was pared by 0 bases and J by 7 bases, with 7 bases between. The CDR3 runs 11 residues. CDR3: CAWSVGGEQYF. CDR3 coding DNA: TGTGCCTGGAGTGTAGGCGGGGAGCAGTACTTC.

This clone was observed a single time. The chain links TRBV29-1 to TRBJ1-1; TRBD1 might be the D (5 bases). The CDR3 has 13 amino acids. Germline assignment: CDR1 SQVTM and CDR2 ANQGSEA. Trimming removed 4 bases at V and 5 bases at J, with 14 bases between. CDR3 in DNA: TGCAGCGTTGGAAACAGGTATGAGACTGAAGCTTTCTTT. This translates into CSVGNRYETEAFF.

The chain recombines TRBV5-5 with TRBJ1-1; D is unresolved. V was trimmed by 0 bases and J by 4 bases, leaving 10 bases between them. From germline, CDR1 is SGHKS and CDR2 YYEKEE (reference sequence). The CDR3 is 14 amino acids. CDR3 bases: TGTGCCAGCAGCTTGGACCCAGCGGGCACTGAAGCTTTCTTT. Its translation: CASSLDPAGTEAFF.

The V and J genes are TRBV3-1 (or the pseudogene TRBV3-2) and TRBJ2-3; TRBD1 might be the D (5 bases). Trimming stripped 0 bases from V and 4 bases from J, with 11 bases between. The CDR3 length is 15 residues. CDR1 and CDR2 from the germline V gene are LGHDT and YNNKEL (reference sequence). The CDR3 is CASSQEVRAADTQYF. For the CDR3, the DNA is TGTGCCAGCAGCCAAGAGGTCAGGGCTGCAGATACGCAGTATTTT.